The next 15 T cell receptor beta chains were all read from a single sample in a study of tumor and adjacent non-tumor tissue in lung cancer. The library came from three nested PCR rounds adapted from ARM-PCR protocols. TCRdb independently ran MiXCR on the multiplex PCR reads; one entry per CDR3 protein. The sample carries fewer than 45,000 distinct CDR3 sequences, 60% to 70% recorded once. This sample's RNA came from whole unsorted tissue. Distant lung tissue was collected more than 3 cm away from the tumor edge. The sample comprised distant non-tumor lung tissue. The source is a middle-aged woman with non-small cell lung cancer.

This clonotype was seen repeatedly, ten times or more. The chain recombines TRBV4-1 with TRBJ2-7; 12 bases align to TRBD2. CDR1 and CDR2 from the germline V gene are MGHRA and YSYEKL. With V trimmed by 1 base and J by 7 bases, 5 bases remained unmatched. The CDR3 runs to 15 residues. The CDR3 DNA is TGCGCCAGCAGCCAAGTTGCTAGCGGGAGGGTAGAGCAGTACTTC. This codes for CASSQVASGRVEQYF.

V is TRBV5-1 and J is TRBJ1-5; D ambiguous. The CDR3 length is 14 residues. CDR1 and CDR2 from the germline V gene are SGHRS and YFSETQ. V was pared by 8 bases and J by 0 bases, with 12 bases between. DNA for the CDR3: TGCGCCAGGGGCTCGTGGAATAGCAATCAGCCCCAGCATTTT. It is translated as CARGSWNSNQPQHF.

This rearrangement joins TRBV11-1 to TRBJ2-1; possibly TRBD1 for D (6 bases). Germline-derived CDR1 and CDR2 are SGHAT and FQDESV (reference sequence). The CDR3 runs 17 residues. Between the trimmed V and J ends, which lost 9 bases and 5 bases, there was a span of 26 bases. The CDR3 loop reads CASCLRVPPTGDNEQFF. The CDR3 DNA reads TGTGCCAGTTGCCTAAGAGTCCCGCCGACAGGAGACAATGAGCAGTTCTTC.

This clonotype came up many times. The V and J genes are TRBV5-1 and TRBJ2-1; a possible D gene is TRBD2 (5 bases). V lost 0 bases and J lost 9, with 10 bases in between. CDR1 SGHRS and CDR2 YFSETQ come from the germline V gene. The CDR3 spans 13 residues. In DNA, the CDR3 is TGCGCCAGCAGCTTGGTACTAGATGGTGAGCAGTTCTTC. Translated: CASSLVLDGEQFF.

Turning to this clonotype: A much larger clonotype is one base distant, so this may be a read error. The rearrangement joins TRBV28 to TRBJ1-5, with D perhaps TRBD1 (6 bases). V was trimmed by 8 bases and J by 6 bases, leaving 20 bases between them. There are 15 residues in the CDR3. The V gene's germline CDR1 is MDHEN and CDR2 SYDVKM. The CDR3 DNA follows: TGTGCCAGCGGAGGACAGTGGCTGGGCTCTCAGCCCCAGCATTTT. This encodes CASGGQWLGSQPQHF.

In this sample, this clonotype turned up a few times. This could be a read error, since a much larger clone is one nucleotide away. The V call is TRBV7-8, the J call TRBJ2-5; no definite D call. The CDR3 totals 14 residues. In germline, CDR1 is SGHVS, CDR2 FQNEAQ. The CDR3 region is CASSLASVQETRYF. CDR3 coding DNA: TGTGCCAGCAGCTTAGCCTCGGTCCAAGAGACCCGGTACTTC. Full variable domain (missing parts from reference TRBV7-8 and TRBJ2-5): GAGVSQSPRYKVAKRGQDVALRCDPISGHVSLFWYQQALGQGPEFLTYFQNEAQLDKSGLPSDRFFAERPEGSVSTLKIQRTQQEDSAVYLCASSLASVQETRYFGPGTRLLVL.

A word on this clonotype: This may arise from a read error, as a much more abundant clone is one base away. The J gene is TRBJ2-1, the V gene TRBV28, with a weak D call TRBD2 (5 bases). From germline, CDR1 is MDHEN and CDR2 SYDVKM. V was shortened by 3 bases and J by 7 bases, with 16 bases between the two germline ends. The CDR3 has 15 amino acids. CDR3 bases: TGTGCCAGCAGTTTTCTTACCGGGAAGTTTAATGAGCAGTTCTTC. It is translated as CASSFLTGKFNEQFF.

Worth noting for this clonotype: This CDR3 fails to terminate in the conserved phenylalanine or tryptophan, so it likely reflects a read error. The gene calls are TRBV6-1 and TRBJ1-6, with a possible D match to TRBD1 (5 bases). This CDR3 is 20 amino acids long. Germline V gene data show CDR1 as MNHNS and CDR2 as SASEGT. The CDR3 region has the DNA TGTGCCAGCAGTAAAGCGGAGGGGTCAAGATGGAGCACGTATAATTCACCCCTCCACCTT. The encoded protein is CASSKAEGSRWSTYNSPLHL.

Points on this clonotype: A clone one base away is much larger, so this may be a read error. This chain connects TRBV28 to TRBJ1-1; a possible D gene is TRBD1 (5 bases). Per germline, CDR1 MDHEN and CDR2 SYDVKM. The CDR3 loop spans 13 amino acids. DNA for the CDR3: TGTACCAGCAGGGAAGAATTCACCATTGAAGCTTTCTTT. This sequence encodes CTSREEFTIEAFF.

In this sample, this clonotype turned up many times. This rearrangement joins TRBV6-2 or TRBV6-3 to TRBJ2-4; 8 nucleotides match TRBD2. Germline V gene data show CDR1 as MNHEY and CDR2 as SVGEGT. Losses at the gene ends were 10 bases for V and 3 bases for J; bases not matched to a gene: 14. The CDR3 extends over 16 amino acids. The CDR3 reads CATHPSLAGDKNIQYF. CDR3 coding DNA: TGTGCCACCCACCCAAGCCTAGCGGGCGACAAAAACATTCAGTACTTC.

CDR3 nucleotide sequence: TGTGCCAGCAGCTTAAATCCGGAAGGCGAGCAGTTCTTC. Translation gives CASSLNPEGEQFF. V gene TRBV7-3 combines with J gene TRBJ2-1; D gene ambiguous. From germline, CDR1 is SGHTA and CDR2 FQGTGA. The CDR3 sequence is 13 residues long. V gave up 1 base and J gave up 10 bases, with 11 bases separating them.

Worth noting for this clonotype: The germline gene is not matched at one end of the junction; a read error may be the cause. The chain carries TRBV11-2 and TRBJ2-1, with D possibly being TRBD1 (5 bases). Germline CDR1 reads SGHAT; CDR2 reads FQNNGV. The CDR3 has 17 amino acids. The CDR3: CASSLKSFRALYNEQFF. The CDR3 nucleotides read TGTGCCAGCAGCTTAAAGTCGTTCAGGGCATTGTACAATGAGCAGTTCTTT.

This chain's CDR3 is CAWSTGTSGNQPQHF. The CDR3 coding sequence is TGTGCCTGGAGTACCGGGACGTCCGGGAATCAGCCCCAGCATTTT. The chain recombines TRBV30 with TRBJ1-5, with D possibly matching TRBD1 (5 bases). Trimming stripped 2 bases from V and 4 bases from J, with 15 bases between. Germline V lookup: CDR1 GTSNPN, CDR2 SVGIG (reference sequence). This CDR3 has 15 residues.

The chain employs TRBV5-4 and TRBJ2-2; 10 nucleotides match TRBD2. The CDR3 has 17 amino acids. Germline-derived CDR1 and CDR2 are SGHNT and YYREEE (reference sequence). V shed 7 bases and J 5 bases; nucleotides not matched to a gene: 14. CDR3 DNA sequence: TGTGCCAGCTCATTTTTTGGAATAGCGGGAGGAACCGGGGAGCTGTTTTTT. It encodes CASSFFGIAGGTGELFF.

Regarding this clonotype: A much larger clone sits a single nucleotide away, making a read error possible. The rearrangement uses TRBV20-1 and TRBJ2-5; unclear D gene. CDR3 size: 13 residues. Germline V gene sequence: CDR1 DFQATT, CDR2 SNEGSKA (reference sequence). The CDR3 bases are TGCAGTGCCGAACCTACCTCCCAAGAGACCAAGTACTTC. Protein sequence: CSAEPTSQETKYF.